This T cell receptor (beta chain) emerged from a study of molecular identifiers for immune sequencing clone quantification. The V and J ends lost 0 bases and 3 bases respectively, with 11 bases between them. The CDR3 runs to 16 residues. Looked up from germline, CDR1 is LGHDT and CDR2 is YNNKEL (reference sequence). Library preparation followed earlier protocols using designated TCR primers. One entry per CDR3 protein results from TCRdb running MiXCR on the PCR reads. This table holds about half a million distinct CDR3 sequences, under 30% found once. Naive CD8 T cells were sorted as CD8+CD4-CCR7+CD45RA+.

The J gene is TRBJ1-4, the V gene TRBV3-1; a possible D gene is TRBD1 (5 bases). The sample taken for sequencing was naive CD8+ T cells from blood, with Jurkat cell RNA spiked in. Subset meaning: FACS-sorted CD8+CD4-CCR7+CD45RA+ naive T cells. This TCR was sampled from a human donor in good health. Some libraries in this study had Jurkat cell RNA spiked in. The CDR3 nucleotides read TGTGCCAGCAGCCAAGATATGGGGCGGTCTAATGAAAAACTGTTTTTT. Residues: CASSQDMGRSNEKLFF.